The 6 T cell receptor beta chains presented below share a single source sample, sequenced in a study of cytomegalovirus exposure and HLA in healthy donors. The PCR was carried out with 60 Vbeta primers and 13 Jbeta primers. TCRdb keeps only in-frame clones here, not all; method: immunoSEQ multiplex PCR. The sample consists of fewer than 70,000 clones, roughly 68% of them appearing once. The sample was PBMCs. These receptors were collected from a woman aged 55 to 70 in good health and CMV-seropositive.

The V and J genes are TRBV4-2 and TRBJ1-4; 7 nucleotides align to TRBD1. Looked up from germline, CDR1 is LGHNA and CDR2 is YNFKEQ. The CDR3 totals 16 residues. J was trimmed by 3 bases and V by 4 bases; bases with no gene match: 8. The CDR3 reads CASSRTSGTANEKLFF. The CDR3 region has the DNA TGTGCCAGCAGCCGCACTTCAGGGACAGCTAATGAAAAACTGTTTTTT.

This chain uses TRBV6-1 with TRBJ1-1; D may be TRBD1 (5 bases). Between the trimmed V and J ends, which lost 0 bases and 2 bases, there was a span of 19 bases. This CDR3 contains 18 residues. CDR1 MNHNS and CDR2 SASEGT come from the germline V gene. DNA of the CDR3: TGTGCCAGCAGTGAAGCATATGGCCGCTGGGGCATTAACACTGAAGCTTTCTTT. Encoded protein: CASSEAYGRWGINTEAFF.

The chain has TRBV7-9 and TRBJ2-2; 7 bases align to TRBD1. The CDR3 sequence is 15 residues long. Trimming removed 5 bases from V and 4 bases from J; junction bases left unmatched: 7. Germline V CDR1 and CDR2: SEHNR, FQNEAQ (reference sequence). In DNA form, the CDR3 reads TGTGCCAGCAGCCTAAGGGGGCAGGGCACCGGGGAGCTGTTTTTT. Residues: CASSLRGQGTGELFF.

This chain connects TRBV7-3 to TRBJ2-1; weak D call: TRBD2 (6 bases). Trimming removed 5 bases at V and 3 bases at J, with 8 bases between. Germline V CDR1 and CDR2: SGHTA, FQGTGA. The CDR3 spans 13 residues. The CDR3, as DNA: TGTGCCAGCAGCCTGACTAGCTACAATGAGCAGTTCTTC. This translates into CASSLTSYNEQFF.

The rearrangement uses TRBV6-6 and TRBJ1-5, with TRBD1 matching over 7 bases. The CDR3 totals 15 residues. J was trimmed by 2 bases and V by 5 bases; bases with no gene match: 6. CDR1 MNHNY and CDR2 SVGAGI come from the germline V gene (reference sequence). CDR3 amino acids: CASSQQGMGNQPQHF. In DNA, the CDR3 is TGTGCCAGCAGTCAACAGGGGATGGGCAATCAGCCCCAGCATTTT.

This chain joins TRBV7-9 and TRBJ2-3, with TRBD2 matching over 8 bases. Trimming removed 6 bases from V and 3 bases from J; junction bases left unmatched: 14. CDR1 and CDR2 (germline): SEHNR, FQNEAQ (reference sequence). CDR3 size: 17 residues. DNA of the CDR3: TGTGCCAGCAGGAGGGGGGCGGGGGGCGGAACGACAGATACGCAGTATTTT. Protein sequence: CASRRGAGGGTTDTQYF.